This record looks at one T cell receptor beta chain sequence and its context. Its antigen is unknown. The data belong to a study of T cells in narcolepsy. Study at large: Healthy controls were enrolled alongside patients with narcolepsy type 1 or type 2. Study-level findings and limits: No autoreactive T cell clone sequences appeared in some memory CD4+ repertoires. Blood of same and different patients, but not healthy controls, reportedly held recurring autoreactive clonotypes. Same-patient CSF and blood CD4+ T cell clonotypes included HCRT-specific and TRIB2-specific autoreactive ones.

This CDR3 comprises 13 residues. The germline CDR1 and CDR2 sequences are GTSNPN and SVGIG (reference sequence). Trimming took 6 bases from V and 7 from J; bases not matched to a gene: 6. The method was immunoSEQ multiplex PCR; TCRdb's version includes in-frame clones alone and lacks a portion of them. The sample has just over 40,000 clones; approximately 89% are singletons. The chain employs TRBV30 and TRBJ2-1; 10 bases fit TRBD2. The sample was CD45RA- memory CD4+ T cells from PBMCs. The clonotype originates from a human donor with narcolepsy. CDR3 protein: CACEAGGPNEQFF. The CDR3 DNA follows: TGTGCCTGCGAAGCGGGAGGGCCAAATGAGCAGTTCTTC.